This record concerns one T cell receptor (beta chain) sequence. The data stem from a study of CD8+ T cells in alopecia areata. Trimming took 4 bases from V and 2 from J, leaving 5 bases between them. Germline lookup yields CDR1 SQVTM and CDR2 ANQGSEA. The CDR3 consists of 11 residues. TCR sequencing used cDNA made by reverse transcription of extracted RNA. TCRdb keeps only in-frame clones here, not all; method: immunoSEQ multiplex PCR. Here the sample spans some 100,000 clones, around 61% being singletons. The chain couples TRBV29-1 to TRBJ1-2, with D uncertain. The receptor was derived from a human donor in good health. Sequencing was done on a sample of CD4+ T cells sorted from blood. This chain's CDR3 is CSVVSNYGYTF. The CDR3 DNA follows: TGCAGCGTTGTATCAAACTATGGCTACACCTTC.